These 13 T cell receptor beta chains were all obtained from the same sample, sequenced in a study of T cell responses to AZD1222 COVID-19 vaccine. Profiled with immunoSEQ multiplex PCR; TCRdb holds only in-frame clones, not every one. The table has about 120,000 clones, 80% to 90% seen once. Material: peripheral blood, obtained on day 0 of AZD1222 vaccination. Receptors were obtained from an adult in good health.

The V call is TRBV6-5, the J call TRBJ2-1; the D is unclear. V was shortened by 2 bases and J by 4 bases, with 6 bases between the two germline ends. The CDR3 contains 13 residues. In germline, CDR1 is MNHEY, CDR2 SVGAGI. As DNA, the CDR3 is TGTGCCAGCAGTTACGGAGTATACAATGAGCAGTTCTTC. Amino acids: CASSYGVYNEQFF.

The chain combines TRBV6-5 with TRBJ2-7, with D perhaps matching TRBD2 (5 bases). V gave up 6 bases and J gave up 7 bases, with 13 bases separating them. There are 12 residues in the CDR3. The V gene's germline CDR1 is MNHEY and CDR2 SVGAGI. The CDR3 protein is CASSLGRGEQYF. CDR3 in DNA: TGTGCCAGCAGCTTAGGACGCGGGGAGCAGTACTTC.

The gene calls are TRBV7-9 and TRBJ2-2; D is ambiguous. There are 15 residues in the CDR3. The V gene's germline CDR1 is SEHNR and CDR2 FQNEAQ (reference sequence). V dropped 1 base and J dropped 3 bases, with 9 bases sitting between them. CDR3 coding DNA: TGTGCCAGCAGCTTAGTGAGGTCAGACACCGGGGAGCTGTTTTTT. Amino acid sequence: CASSLVRSDTGELFF.

The chain is built from TRBV7-3 and TRBJ2-1; D not resolved. V lost 2 bases and J lost 0, with 17 bases in between. Looked up from germline, CDR1 is SGHTA and CDR2 is FQGTGA. The CDR3 contains 18 residues. This chain's CDR3 is CASSLLGGRVVSYNEQFF. In nucleotides, the CDR3 is TGTGCCAGCAGCTTATTAGGCGGAAGGGTAGTCTCCTACAATGAGCAGTTCTTC. The full variable domain, in which reference TRBV7-3 and TRBJ2-1 provide the parts outside the CDR3, is GAGVSQTPSNKVTEKGKYVELRCDPISGHTALYWYRQSLGQGPEFLIYFQGTGAADDSGLPNDRFFAVRPEGSVSTLKIQRTERGDSAVYLCASSLLGGRVVSYNEQFFGPGTRLTVL.

The V call is TRBV28, the J call TRBJ1-1; perhaps TRBD1 as D (5 bases). Trimming removed 1 base from V and 0 bases from J, with 6 bases in between. This CDR3 has 14 amino acids. CDR1 MDHEN and CDR2 SYDVKM come from the germline V gene. DNA of the CDR3: TGTGCCAGCAGTTTATTAGGGGTGAACACTGAAGCTTTCTTT. Translated: CASSLLGVNTEAFF.

This clone has a single count. This chain uses TRBV7-9 with TRBJ2-7; 8 positions agree with TRBD2. Germline-derived CDR1 and CDR2 are SEHNR and FQNEAQ (reference sequence). CDR3 length equals 18 residues. V was pared by 5 bases and J by 2 bases, with 17 bases of the junction left unmatched. This CDR3 is CASSPLLSSSGYPYEQYF. The DNA for the CDR3 is TGTGCCAGCAGCCCCCTCCTCAGTTCTAGCGGGTATCCCTACGAGCAGTACTTC.

This chain uses TRBV3-1 (or the pseudogene TRBV3-2) with TRBJ1-1; no definite D call. Trimming took 0 bases from V and 3 from J, leaving 17 bases between them. This CDR3 comprises 17 residues. Per the germline V gene, CDR1 is LGHDT and CDR2 is YNNKEL (reference sequence). The CDR3 nucleotides are TGTGCCAGCAGCCAAGATAGTGAGAGGAGGGTCTACACTGAAGCTTTCTTT. Amino acids: CASSQDSERRVYTEAFF.

This chain links TRBV5-5 with TRBJ2-2; D tentatively reads TRBD1 or TRBD2 (5 bases each). The V end lost 3 bases, the J end lost 6 bases, and 9 bases lay between the germline ends. Germline lookup yields CDR1 SGHKS and CDR2 YYEKEE (reference sequence). This CDR3 has 13 residues. The CDR3 DNA reads as TGTGCCAGCAGCTCAGGGACCTCCGGGGAGCTGTTTTTT. Amino acid sequence: CASSSGTSGELFF.

The CDR3 DNA follows: TGTGCCAGCAGCCCCCCTGCGGGAGGGCCTCTCGATGAGCAGTTCTTC. It encodes CASSPPAGGPLDEQFF. V gene TRBV11-2 combines with J gene TRBJ2-1, with 9 positions matching TRBD2. This CDR3 region has 16 residues. The V gene end was trimmed by 5 bases and the J gene end by 8 bases; junction bases not matched to a gene: 13. Germline V gene lookup returns CDR1 SGHAT and CDR2 FQNNGV.

Only one count was recorded for this clone. This sequence joins TRBV3-1 (or the pseudogene TRBV3-2) and TRBJ1-1; D remains unclear. V was shortened by 4 bases and J by 7 bases, with 13 bases between the two germline ends. There are 13 residues in the CDR3. CDR1 LGHDT and CDR2 YNNKEL come from the germline V gene (reference sequence). In DNA form, the CDR3 reads TGTGCCAGCAGCCCCCCAAGATGCAGTGAAGCTTTCTTT. Translated: CASSPPRCSEAFF.

In its sample, this clone was seen once. The chain links TRBV7-9 to TRBJ1-4, with 8 bases that match TRBD1. The V and J ends lost 3 bases and 8 bases, in that order; junction bases with no gene match: 5. Germline assignment: CDR1 SEHNR and CDR2 FQNEAQ (reference sequence). The CDR3 totals 14 residues. The CDR3 spells CASSFDRGGEKLFF. Here the CDR3 DNA reads TGTGCCAGCAGCTTCGACAGGGGAGGCGAAAAACTGTTTTTT.

The chain links TRBV6-4 to TRBJ1-1; D not resolved. The germline V gene has CDR1 MRHNA and CDR2 SNTAGT. The CDR3 is 14 residues long. V dropped 5 bases and J dropped 3 bases, with 13 bases sitting between them. CDR3 protein: CASSPTGRDTEAFF. CDR3 sequence (DNA): TGTGCCAGCAGTCCAACCGGGAGGGACACTGAAGCTTTCTTT.

The chain uses TRBV4-3 and TRBJ2-7, with unresolved D. CDR3 length equals 13 residues. V was pared by 0 bases and J by 2 bases, with 5 bases between. Germline V lookup: CDR1 LGHNA, CDR2 YSLEER. CDR3 nucleotides: TGCGCCAGCAGCCAAGAAGGCCCCTACGAGCAGTACTTC. This gives the protein CASSQEGPYEQYF.